This paragraph reports one TCR beta chain. Repertoires were generated with immunoSEQ multiplex PCR, while TCRdb's copy carries only in-frame clones and drops some. Altogether roughly 130,000 clones are present, under 95% being singletons, with the ten largest covering 1.7%. V lost 0 bases and J 1 base, leaving 9 bases between the germline ends. Per germline, CDR1 LGHDT and CDR2 YNNKEL (reference sequence). CDR3 length: 16 amino acids. This record comes from a study of control samples from healthy donors and cancer patients. The receptor comes from a man aged 45-65 years with head and neck cancer. The chain has TRBV3-1 (or the pseudogene TRBV3-2) and TRBJ2-2; D uncertain. Sequencing used PBMCs. CDR3 protein: CASSQDLDLNTGELFF. In nucleotides, the CDR3 is TGTGCCAGCAGCCAAGATTTAGACCTGAACACCGGGGAGCTGTTTTTT.